This TCR beta chain stems from a study of blood T cell repertoires in COVID-19 (dated by TCRdb to the early 2020s). Notes on the research overall: Samples covering the acute and convalescent phases of COVID-19 were provided by collaborators in the United States, Italy and Spain. The prospective study material was composed of cDNA or gDNA derived from T cells, B-cell-depleted T cells, or PBMCs. The dataset comprised deeply sampled blood TCRbeta repertoires from subjects exposed to, actively infected with, or recovered from COVID-19. The repertoires were released in a freely available public database intended as a resource for research on the immune response to SARS-CoV-2. The samples were drawn from two sources: the first 160 participants of the ongoing ImmuneRACE study, and some 1,300 subjects contributed by 6 global collaborators. Nearly every sample came with metadata listing a de-identified subject ID, COVID-19 status, age in years and sex. HLA class I and class II types, where available, came from metadata supplied by the sample provider rather than from assay-based typing. What the work shows at the level of the full study, not this receptor alone: Clinical and demographic metadata were provided uncurated, with the amount varying by source and participant.

TCRbeta CDR3 regions were amplified from genomic DNA using the immunoSEQ Assay, a bias-controlled multiplex PCR. Concerning the study's data processing: The number of nucleated cells in each sample was estimated by amplification of reference gene primers within the assay. To quantify the absolute abundance of each unique TCRbeta CDR3 rearrangement, sequence reads were collapsed and filtered. Productive Simpson clonality was computed per sample as the square root of Simpson's diversity index over productive rearrangements. In TCRdb, the immuneACCESS table is reduced to in-frame sequences with V and J assigned. These tables do not hold every clone; where another copy was compared, an unresolved V gene accounts for under half, and the others remain unexplained. Clone size and the V and J calls come from that table; the DNA yielded D and trimming. This sample gives approximately 70,000 clones in total; about four fifths of them show up just once. About 15% of the sample lies in the top ten.

In the germline V gene (reference sequence), CDR1 corresponds to LGHDT and CDR2 to YNNKEL. V is cut by 1 base and J by 3 bases, and the space between the germline ends is 6 bases. Taken from cysteine to phenylalanine, the CDR3 has 14 residues. The entry retains the CDR3 DNA only, 42 bases that are in frame from base 1. At one collaborating source in Seattle, patients were enrolled during active infection and were followed longitudinally through the course of disease. Whole blood was collected in K2EDTA tubes by collaborating institutions according to the institutions' own protocols. For TCRbeta analysis, collaborators shipped samples as frozen whole blood, isolated PBMCs, or DNA extracted from either of those sample types. With respect to this clone: Its specific antigen is unknown. No per-base quality is available; no much larger clone lies one base away.

Input material: peripheral blood. Recombination joined TRBV3-1 (or the pseudogene TRBV3-2) with TRBJ2-2; a confident D gene designation cannot be given. This TCR was recovered from a man in his 60s with COVID-19, enrolled during active disease. The CDR3 amino acid sequence is: CASSQGQDTGELFF. Read as DNA, the sequence is TGTGCCAGCAGCCAAGGGCAGGACACCGGGGAGCTGTTTTTT.